This TCR beta chain was recovered during a study of T cell responses to AZD1222 COVID-19 vaccine. Points from the study as a whole: Recipients of two AZD1222 doses showed rising Spike-specific TCR breadth and depth. Females made up more of the donors, who were largely white British, and clonal diversity may have come out too low. Just six AZD1222 recipients were seropositive at baseline. No repertoire was sampled before or during the peak T cell response, only after it.

Trimming removed 4 bases from V and 5 bases from J; junction bases left unmatched: 4. From germline, CDR1 is MGHRA and CDR2 YSYEKL. The CDR3 sequence is 14 residues long. Clones were sequenced by immunoSEQ multiplex PCR, and TCRdb holds only the in-frame ones, with some missing. The data hold over 120,000 clones, with about nine tenths observed a single time. A word on this clone: Its antigen is still unknown.

The sample here was peripheral blood, taken on day 0 of AZD1222 vaccination. This receptor was obtained from an adult in good health. This chain uses TRBV4-1 with TRBJ2-2, with 7 bases fitting TRBD2. The CDR3 loop reads CASSLGGGTGELFF. The CDR3 DNA follows: TGCGCCAGCAGCCTGGGCGGGGGAACCGGGGAGCTGTTTTTT.